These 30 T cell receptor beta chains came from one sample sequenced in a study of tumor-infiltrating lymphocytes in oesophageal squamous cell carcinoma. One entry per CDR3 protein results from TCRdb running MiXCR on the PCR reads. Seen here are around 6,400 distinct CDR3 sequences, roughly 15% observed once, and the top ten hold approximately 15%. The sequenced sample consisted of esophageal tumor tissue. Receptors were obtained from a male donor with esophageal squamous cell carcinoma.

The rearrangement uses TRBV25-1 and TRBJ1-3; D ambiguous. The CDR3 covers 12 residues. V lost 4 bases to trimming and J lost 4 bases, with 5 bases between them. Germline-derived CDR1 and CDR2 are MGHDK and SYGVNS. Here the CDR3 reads CASSVAGNTIYF. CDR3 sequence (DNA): TGTGCCAGCAGTGTTGCGGGAAACACCATATATTTT. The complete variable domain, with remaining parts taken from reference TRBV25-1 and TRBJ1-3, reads EADIYQTPRYLVIGTGKKITLECSQTMGHDKMYWYQQDPGMELHLIHYSYGVNSTEKGDLSSESTVSRIRTEHFPLTLESARPSHTSQYLCASSVAGNTIYFGEGSWLTVV.

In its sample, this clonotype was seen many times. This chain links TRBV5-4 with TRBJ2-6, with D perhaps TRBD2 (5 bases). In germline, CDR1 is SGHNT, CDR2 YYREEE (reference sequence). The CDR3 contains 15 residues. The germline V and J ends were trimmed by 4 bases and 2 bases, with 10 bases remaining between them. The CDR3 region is CASSQTGTGANVLTF. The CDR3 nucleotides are TGTGCCAGCAGCCAGACGGGGACTGGGGCCAACGTCCTGACTTTC. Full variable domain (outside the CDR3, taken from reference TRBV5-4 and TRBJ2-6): ETGVTQSPTHLIKTRGQQVTLRCSSQSGHNTVSWYQQALGQGPQFIFQYYREEENGRGNFPPRFSGLQFPNYSSELNVNALELDDSALYLCASSQTGTGANVLTFGAGSRLTVL.

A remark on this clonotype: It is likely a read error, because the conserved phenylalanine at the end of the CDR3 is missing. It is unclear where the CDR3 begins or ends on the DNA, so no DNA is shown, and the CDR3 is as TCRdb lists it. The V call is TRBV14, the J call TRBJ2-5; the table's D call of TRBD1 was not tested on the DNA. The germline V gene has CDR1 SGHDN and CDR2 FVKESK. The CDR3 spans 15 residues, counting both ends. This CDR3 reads CASSRTGGSGYTFGS.

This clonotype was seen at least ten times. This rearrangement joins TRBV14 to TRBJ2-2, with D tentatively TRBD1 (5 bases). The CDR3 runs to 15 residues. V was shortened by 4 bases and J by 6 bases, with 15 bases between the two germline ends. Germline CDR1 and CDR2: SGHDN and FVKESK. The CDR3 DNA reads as TGTGCCAGCAGCCTGTCCGCAGGGTCGGCCGGGGAGCTGTTTTTT. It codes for CASSLSAGSAGELFF.

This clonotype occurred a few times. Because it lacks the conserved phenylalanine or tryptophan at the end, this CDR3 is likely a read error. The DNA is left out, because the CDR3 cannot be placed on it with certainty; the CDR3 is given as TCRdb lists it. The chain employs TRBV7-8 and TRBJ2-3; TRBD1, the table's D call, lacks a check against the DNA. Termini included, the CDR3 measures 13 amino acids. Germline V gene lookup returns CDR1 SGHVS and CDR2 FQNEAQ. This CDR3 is CASSVSGGQFFGP.

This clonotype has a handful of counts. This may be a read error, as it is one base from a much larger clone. This chain's CDR3 is CASSWRGSGELYF. The CDR3 nucleotides are TGTGCCAGCAGTTGGAGGGGTTCGGGGGAGCTGTATTTT. The chain has TRBV27 and TRBJ2-3, with D tentatively TRBD2 (6 bases). The CDR3 has 13 residues. V was trimmed by 4 bases and J by 14 bases, leaving 19 bases between them. Germline CDR1 and CDR2: MNHEY and SMNVEV (reference sequence).

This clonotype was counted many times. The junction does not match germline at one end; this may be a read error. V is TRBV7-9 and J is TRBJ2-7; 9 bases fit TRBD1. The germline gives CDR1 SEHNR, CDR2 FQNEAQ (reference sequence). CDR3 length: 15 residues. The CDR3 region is CASSPWDRDGSPLHF. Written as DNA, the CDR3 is TGTGCCAGCAGCCCATGGGACAGGGATGGATCACCCCTCCACTTC.

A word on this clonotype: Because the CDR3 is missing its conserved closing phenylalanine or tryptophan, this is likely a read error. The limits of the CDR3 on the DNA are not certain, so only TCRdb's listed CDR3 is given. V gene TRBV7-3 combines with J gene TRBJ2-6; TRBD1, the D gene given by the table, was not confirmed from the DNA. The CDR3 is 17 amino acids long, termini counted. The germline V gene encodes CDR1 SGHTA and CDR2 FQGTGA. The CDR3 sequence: CASSLGSSSYNEQFFGA.

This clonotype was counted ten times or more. CDR3 in DNA: TGTGCCAGCAGCAGGGGGGAAGCGAATTCACCCCTCCACTTT. Translated: CASSRGEANSPLHF. The chain couples TRBV14 to TRBJ1-6; perhaps TRBD1 as D (6 bases). Trimming shortened V by 5 bases and J by 7 bases, and 12 bases separated the two germline ends. CDR1 SGHDN and CDR2 FVKESK come from the germline V gene. The CDR3 length is 14 residues.

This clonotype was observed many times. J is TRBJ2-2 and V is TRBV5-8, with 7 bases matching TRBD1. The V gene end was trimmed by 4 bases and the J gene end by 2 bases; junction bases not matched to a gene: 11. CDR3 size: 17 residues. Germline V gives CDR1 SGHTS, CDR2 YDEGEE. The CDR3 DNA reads TGTGCCAGCAGCCCCCAGACAGGGCGATTTAACACCGGGGAGCTGTTTTTT. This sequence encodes CASSPQTGRFNTGELFF.

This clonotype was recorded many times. This chain's CDR3 is CASSPRQGDTDTQYF. The CDR3 coding sequence is TGTGCCAGCAGCCCGCGACAGGGGGACACAGATACGCAGTATTTT. V gene TRBV11-3 combines with J gene TRBJ2-3, with 9 bases aligning to TRBD1. The CDR3 loop spans 15 amino acids. The V gene's germline CDR1 is SGHNT and CDR2 YENEEA. Trimming removed 5 bases from V and 2 bases from J; junction bases left unmatched: 5.

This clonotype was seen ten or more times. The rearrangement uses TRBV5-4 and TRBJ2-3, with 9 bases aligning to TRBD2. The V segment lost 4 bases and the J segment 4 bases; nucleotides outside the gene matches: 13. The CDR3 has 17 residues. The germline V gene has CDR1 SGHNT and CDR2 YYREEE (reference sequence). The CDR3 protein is CASSPLWAGGLADTQYF. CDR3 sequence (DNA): TGTGCCAGCAGCCCCCTTTGGGCGGGGGGGCTCGCAGATACGCAGTATTTT.

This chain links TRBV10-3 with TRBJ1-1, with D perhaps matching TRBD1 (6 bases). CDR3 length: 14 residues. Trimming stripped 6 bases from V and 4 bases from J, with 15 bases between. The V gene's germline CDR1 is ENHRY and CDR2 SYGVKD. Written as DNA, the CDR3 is TGTGCCATCAGCTCCCAGGGGCCGGGCACTGAAGCTTTCTTT. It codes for CAISSQGPGTEAFF.

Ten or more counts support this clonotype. DNA for the CDR3: TGTGCCAGCAGTGCCGCCCTGCTAGTGAGTGAGCAGTTCTTC. Translated: CASSAALLVSEQFF. The chain couples TRBV6-1 to TRBJ2-1, with unresolved D. CDR1 and CDR2 from the germline V gene are MNHNS and SASEGT. Between the trimmed V and J ends, which lost 4 bases and 9 bases, there was a span of 16 bases. The CDR3 covers 14 residues.

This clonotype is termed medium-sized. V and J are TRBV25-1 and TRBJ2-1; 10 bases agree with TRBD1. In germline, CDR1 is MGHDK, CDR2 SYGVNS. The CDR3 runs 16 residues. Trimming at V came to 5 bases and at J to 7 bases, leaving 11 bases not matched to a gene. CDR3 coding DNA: TGTGCCAGCAGTTTAAGAGGAGGGACAGGGGTAAATGAGCAGTTCTTC. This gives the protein CASSLRGGTGVNEQFF.

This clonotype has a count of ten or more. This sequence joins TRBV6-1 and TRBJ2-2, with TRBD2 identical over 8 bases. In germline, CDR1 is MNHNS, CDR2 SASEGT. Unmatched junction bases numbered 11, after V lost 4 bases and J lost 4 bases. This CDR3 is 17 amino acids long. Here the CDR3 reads CASSARPPGGVTGELFF. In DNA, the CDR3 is TGTGCCAGCAGTGCTCGCCCTCCGGGGGGGGTCACCGGGGAGCTGTTTTTT.

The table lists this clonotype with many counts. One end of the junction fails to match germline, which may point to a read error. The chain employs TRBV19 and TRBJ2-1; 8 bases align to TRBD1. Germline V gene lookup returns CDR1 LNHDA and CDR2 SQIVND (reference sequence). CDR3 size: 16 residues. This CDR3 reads CASSVDPRTGYNEQFF. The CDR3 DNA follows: TGTGCCAGTAGTGTAGACCCCCGGACAGGGTACAATGAGCAGTTCTTC.

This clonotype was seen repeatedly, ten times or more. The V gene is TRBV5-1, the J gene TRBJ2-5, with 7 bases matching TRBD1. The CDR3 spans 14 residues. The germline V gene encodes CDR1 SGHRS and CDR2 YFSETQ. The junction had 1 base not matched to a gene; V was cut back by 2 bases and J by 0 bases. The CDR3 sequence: CASSLQGYQETQYF. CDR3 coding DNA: TGCGCCAGCAGCTTACAGGGGTACCAAGAGACCCAGTACTTC.

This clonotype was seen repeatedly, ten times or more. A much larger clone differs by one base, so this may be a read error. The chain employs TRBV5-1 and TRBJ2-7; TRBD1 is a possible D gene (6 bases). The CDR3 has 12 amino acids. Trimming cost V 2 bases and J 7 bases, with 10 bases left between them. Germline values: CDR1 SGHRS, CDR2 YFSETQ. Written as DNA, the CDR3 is TGCGCCAGCAGCTTACAGGGCAATGAGCAGTACTTC. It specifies CASSLQGNEQYF. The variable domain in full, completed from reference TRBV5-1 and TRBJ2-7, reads KAGVTQTPRYLIKTRGQQVTLSCSPISGHRSVSWYQQTPGQGLQFLFEYFSETQRNKGNFPGRFSGRQFSNSRSEMNVSTLELGDSALYLCASSLQGNEQYFGPGTRLTVT.

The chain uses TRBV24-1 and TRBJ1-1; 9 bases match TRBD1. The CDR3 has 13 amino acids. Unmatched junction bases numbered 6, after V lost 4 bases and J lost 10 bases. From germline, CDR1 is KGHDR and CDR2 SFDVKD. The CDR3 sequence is CATSENRGRPAFF. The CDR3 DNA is TGTGCCACCAGTGAAAACAGGGGGCGCCCAGCTTTCTTT.

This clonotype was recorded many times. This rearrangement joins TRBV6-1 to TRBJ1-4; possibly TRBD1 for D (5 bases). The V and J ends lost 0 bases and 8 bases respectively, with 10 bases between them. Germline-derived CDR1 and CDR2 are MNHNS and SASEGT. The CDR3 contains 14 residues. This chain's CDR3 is CASSEAVEGEKLFF. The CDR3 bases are TGTGCCAGCAGTGAAGCGGTGGAGGGGGAAAAACTGTTTTTT.

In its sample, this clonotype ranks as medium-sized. DNA for the CDR3: TGTGCCAGCAGCCCCCGGCGGGGGGCTTATGAGCAGTTCTTC. Its protein is CASSPRRGAYEQFF. This chain links TRBV11-3 with TRBJ2-1; TRBD2 matches 8 bases. The CDR3 spans 14 residues. V shed 5 bases, J shed 8 bases, and the junction held 8 bases outside the gene matches. The germline CDR1 and CDR2 sequences are SGHNT and YENEEA.

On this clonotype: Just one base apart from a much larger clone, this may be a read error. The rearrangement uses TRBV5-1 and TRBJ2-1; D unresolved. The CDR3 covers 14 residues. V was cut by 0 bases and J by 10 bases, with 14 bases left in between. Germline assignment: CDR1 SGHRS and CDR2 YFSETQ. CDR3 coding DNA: TGCGCCAGCAGCTTGGTAGCTTACGGCGGCGAGCAGTTCTTC. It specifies CASSLVAYGGEQFF.

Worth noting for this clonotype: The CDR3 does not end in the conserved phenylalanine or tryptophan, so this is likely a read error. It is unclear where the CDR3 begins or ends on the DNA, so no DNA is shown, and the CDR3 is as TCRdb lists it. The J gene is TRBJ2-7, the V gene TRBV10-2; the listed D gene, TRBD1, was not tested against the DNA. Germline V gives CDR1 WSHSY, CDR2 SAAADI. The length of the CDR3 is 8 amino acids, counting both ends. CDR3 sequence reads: CASSAGGL.

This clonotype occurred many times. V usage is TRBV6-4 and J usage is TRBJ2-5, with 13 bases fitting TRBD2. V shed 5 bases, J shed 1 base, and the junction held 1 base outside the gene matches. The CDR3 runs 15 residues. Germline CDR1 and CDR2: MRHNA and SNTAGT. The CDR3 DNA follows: TGTGCCAGCAGTCGGACTAGCGGGGGCCAAGAGACCCAGTACTTC. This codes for CASSRTSGGQETQYF.

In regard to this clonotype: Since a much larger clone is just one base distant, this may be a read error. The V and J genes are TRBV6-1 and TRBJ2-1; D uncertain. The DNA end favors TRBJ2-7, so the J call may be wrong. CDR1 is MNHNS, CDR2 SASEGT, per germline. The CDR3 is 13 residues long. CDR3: CASSRSSYNEQYF. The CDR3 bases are TGTGCCAGCAGCCGAAGCTCCTACAATGAGCAGTACTTC.

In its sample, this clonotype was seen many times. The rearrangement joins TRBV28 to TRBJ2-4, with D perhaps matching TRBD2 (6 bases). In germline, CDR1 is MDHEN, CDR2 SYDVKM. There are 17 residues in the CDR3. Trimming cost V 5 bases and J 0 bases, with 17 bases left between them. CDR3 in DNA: TGTGCCAGCAGTCCCTCGCGTAGCGGAATAGCCAAAAACATTCAGTACTTC. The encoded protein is CASSPSRSGIAKNIQYF.

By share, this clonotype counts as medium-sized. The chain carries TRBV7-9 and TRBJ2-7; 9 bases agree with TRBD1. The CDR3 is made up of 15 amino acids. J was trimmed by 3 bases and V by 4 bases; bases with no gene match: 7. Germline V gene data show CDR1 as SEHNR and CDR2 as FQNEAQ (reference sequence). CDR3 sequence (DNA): TGTGCCAGCAGCTCCGGGTGGGACAGGGTCTACGAGCAGTACTTC. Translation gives CASSSGWDRVYEQYF.

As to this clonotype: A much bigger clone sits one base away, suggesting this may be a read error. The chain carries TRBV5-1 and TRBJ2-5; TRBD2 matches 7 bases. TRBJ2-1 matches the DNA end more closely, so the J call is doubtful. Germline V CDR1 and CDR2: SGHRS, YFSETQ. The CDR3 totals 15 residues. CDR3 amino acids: CASTQRLAAIYEQFF. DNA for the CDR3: TGCGCCAGCACCCAGCGGCTAGCGGCGATCTACGAGCAGTTCTTC.

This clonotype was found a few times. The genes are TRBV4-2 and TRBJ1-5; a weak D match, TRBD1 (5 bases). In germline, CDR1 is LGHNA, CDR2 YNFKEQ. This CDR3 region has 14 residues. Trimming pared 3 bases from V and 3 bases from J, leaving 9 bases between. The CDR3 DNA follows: TGTGCCAGCAGCCAGGGGGAGCCCAATCAGCCCCAGCATTTT. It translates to CASSQGEPNQPQHF.